These 23 T cell receptor beta chains came from one sample sequenced in a study of blood T cells in healthy people across ages. Sample-barcoded 5' priming and a J-beta primer mix drove a second PCR of roughly 7 to 11 cycles. TCRdb called the 5' RACE reads again in MiXCR, with one record for every CDR3 protein. The sample has 1.5 million to 2 million distinct CDR3 sequences; more than 35% are singletons. The sequenced sample was blood. The source is a human donor in good health.

This clonotype was observed a handful of times. The rearrangement joins TRBV2 to TRBJ2-7; 14 bases map to TRBD2. Per germline, CDR1 SNHLY and CDR2 FYNNEI. Trimming took 3 bases from V and 3 from J; bases not matched to a gene: 4. The CDR3 is made up of 16 amino acids. The CDR3: CASSEGGLAGDYEQYF. The CDR3 DNA is TGTGCCAGCAGTGAGGGGGGACTAGCGGGGGACTACGAGCAGTACTTC.

J is TRBJ1-1 and V is TRBV29-1, with 8 positions matching TRBD1. The CDR3 has 14 residues. Germline V gives CDR1 SQVTM, CDR2 ANQGSEA. Unmatched junction bases numbered 7, after V lost 3 bases and J lost 4 bases. CDR3 nucleotides: TGCAGCGTTGAGGTGTTTGACAGGGGCACTGAAGCTTTCTTT. Amino acids: CSVEVFDRGTEAFF.

This chain links TRBV2 with TRBJ2-5, with a weak D call TRBD2 (7 bases). The CDR3 is made up of 15 amino acids. V was clipped by 3 bases and J by 3 bases, with 14 bases between them. Looked up from germline, CDR1 is SNHLY and CDR2 is FYNNEI. CDR3: CASSDGGALEETQYF. For the CDR3, the DNA is TGTGCCAGCAGTGATGGGGGGGCCTTGGAAGAGACCCAGTACTTC.

This chain links TRBV7-9 with TRBJ2-7; D is undetermined. CDR3 length: 17 residues. Trimming removed 4 bases from V and 0 bases from J, with 19 bases in between. Germline assignment: CDR1 SEHNR and CDR2 FQNEAQ (reference sequence). CDR3 amino acids: CASSSGTALVSSYEQYF. CDR3 bases: TGTGCCAGCAGCTCTGGAACCGCTTTGGTGAGCTCCTACGAGCAGTACTTC.

V and J are TRBV5-1 and TRBJ2-5; tentative D call: TRBD2 (6 bases). Near its end, the DNA agrees better with TRBJ2-7, so the J call may be wrong. The CDR3 is made up of 13 amino acids. CDR1 is SGHRS, CDR2 YFSETQ, per germline. The CDR3 DNA sequence: TGCGCCAGCAGCTTGGGCAGGGAGGCCGAGCAGTACTTC. Protein: CASSLGREAEQYF.

The chain uses TRBV15 and TRBJ2-6; the D gene is possibly TRBD1 (6 bases). V was clipped by 8 bases and J by 0 bases, with 14 bases between them. This CDR3 comprises 16 residues. The germline V gene encodes CDR1 LNHNV and CDR2 YYDKDF (reference sequence). CDR3 bases: TGTGCCACCCAAACCTACAGGGTCTCTGGGGCCAACGTCCTGACTTTC. This encodes CATQTYRVSGANVLTF.

The V and J genes are TRBV4-1 and TRBJ1-5, with D unresolved. The CDR3 runs to 13 residues. Germline-derived CDR1 and CDR2 are MGHRA and YSYEKL. With 0 bases removed from V and 7 bases from J, the gap between germline ends came to 7 bases. Here the CDR3 reads CASSQELRQPQHF. In DNA, the CDR3 is TGCGCCAGCAGCCAAGAACTGAGGCAGCCCCAGCATTTT.

This clonotype showed up just a few times. The chain carries TRBV5-1 and TRBJ2-7; tentatively, D is TRBD2 (5 bases). The CDR3 is 13 amino acids. Trimming took 0 bases from V and 5 from J, leaving 9 bases between them. From germline, CDR1 is SGHRS and CDR2 YFSETQ. The CDR3 sequence: CASSLAWENEQYF. CDR3 nucleotides: TGCGCCAGCAGCTTGGCCTGGGAGAACGAGCAGTACTTC. Full variable domain (remainder filled in from reference TRBV5-1 and TRBJ2-7): KAGVTQTPRYLIKTRGQQVTLSCSPISGHRSVSWYQQTPGQGLQFLFEYFSETQRNKGNFPGRFSGRQFSNSRSEMNVSTLELGDSALYLCASSLAWENEQYFGPGTRLTVT.

In its sample, this clonotype was seen a few times. The chain has TRBV12-3 or TRBV12-4 and TRBJ2-1, with 9 bases fitting TRBD2. The CDR3 extends over 16 amino acids. The V and J ends lost 8 bases and 8 bases, in that order; junction bases with no gene match: 16. The CDR3 coding sequence is TGTGCCAGCTTAACAAGGGGGCGGGGGGGCAAGGATGAGCAGTTCTTC. This sequence encodes CASLTRGRGGKDEQFF.

This sequence joins TRBV4-2 and TRBJ1-2, with 7 nucleotides matching TRBD1. J gave up 8 bases and V 3 bases, and 6 bases lay outside the gene matches. The CDR3 loop spans 13 amino acids. Germline loops: CDR1 LGHNA, CDR2 YNFKEQ. The CDR3 loop reads CASSHKTGDGYTF. The CDR3 nucleotides read TGTGCCAGCAGCCACAAAACAGGGGACGGCTACACCTTC.

V is TRBV13 and J is TRBJ1-2; D gene unclear. The CDR3 is made up of 14 amino acids. Germline-derived CDR1 and CDR2 are PRHDT and FYEKMQ (reference sequence). Trimming left V 4 bases short and J 8 bases short, with 17 bases between. CDR3 region: CASSSPSAQGGYTF. As DNA, the CDR3 is TGTGCCAGCAGCTCTCCAAGCGCGCAAGGAGGCTACACCTTC.

Only a few counts were recorded for this clonotype. This chain joins TRBV12-3 or TRBV12-4 and TRBJ2-5; 9 bases are shared with TRBD2. V shed 3 bases, J shed 2 bases, and the junction held 7 bases outside the gene matches. The CDR3 has 16 residues. In DNA, the CDR3 is TGTGCCAGCAGTTTGGGGACTAGCAAGGCTCAAGAGACCCAGTACTTC. As protein: CASSLGTSKAQETQYF.

This clonotype was seen just once. The J gene is TRBJ2-4, the V gene TRBV29-1, with 8 bases matching TRBD1. The J call is doubtful: the DNA matches TRBJ2-7 better. The CDR3 covers 15 residues. Germline V gene data show CDR1 as SQVTM and CDR2 as ANQGSEA. The CDR3 region has the DNA TGCAGCGTTGAATTGGGACAGGAGGTATGTAACGAGCAGTACTTC. Its protein is CSVELGQEVCNEQYF.

Only one count was recorded for this clonotype. This sequence joins TRBV5-1 and TRBJ2-4; D not resolved. The tail of the sequence fits TRBJ2-7 better, so the J call may be wrong. CDR1 is SGHRS, CDR2 YFSETQ, per germline. The CDR3 has 12 residues. The CDR3 DNA is TGCGCCAGCAGCTTCGACAAATACGAGCAGTACTTC. It is translated as CASSFDKYEQYF.

This chain uses TRBV12-3 or TRBV12-4 with TRBJ2-2; 7 bases match TRBD1. The CDR3 is 15 amino acids. The J segment lost 4 bases and the V segment lost 7 bases, leaving 9 bases of the junction unmatched. This CDR3 reads CASTSTGSSTGELFF. The CDR3 DNA sequence: TGTGCCAGCACCTCGACAGGGTCCTCCACCGGGGAGCTGTTTTTT.

This clonotype occurred a few times. V usage is TRBV6-6 and J usage is TRBJ1-5; TRBD1 might be the D (6 bases). Trimming cost V 8 bases and J 1 base, with 12 bases left between them. The length of the CDR3 is 14 residues. Per the germline V gene, CDR1 is MNHNY and CDR2 is SVGAGI (reference sequence). This CDR3 is CASCNRESNQPQHF. DNA for the CDR3: TGTGCCAGCTGCAACAGGGAAAGCAATCAGCCCCAGCATTTT.

The V call is TRBV27, the J call TRBJ2-3; tentatively, D is TRBD1 or TRBD2 (5 bases each). Between the trimmed V and J ends, which lost 5 bases and 2 bases, there was a span of 11 bases. This CDR3 comprises 14 residues. Germline V gene data show CDR1 as MNHEY and CDR2 as SMNVEV (reference sequence). This chain's CDR3 is CASSRGRFTDTQYF. Here the CDR3 DNA reads TGTGCCAGCAGTAGGGGACGGTTCACAGATACGCAGTATTTT.

Note on this clonotype: Relative to the germline gene, one junction end is altered; a read error may explain this. The chain's CDR3 is CSTSDRDYEQYF. DNA for the CDR3: TGCAGTACTAGCGACAGGGACTACGAGCAGTACTTC. The chain is built from TRBV20-1 and TRBJ2-4, with D perhaps being TRBD1 or TRBD2 (7 bases each). The end of the DNA aligns better with TRBJ2-7, so the J call may be wrong. Germline V gene lookup returns CDR1 DFQATT and CDR2 SNEGSKA (reference sequence). This CDR3 contains 12 residues.

This chain joins TRBV7-6 and TRBJ2-3, with no clear D. Trimming took off 5 bases at V and 0 bases at J, with 12 bases between the two ends. Germline-derived CDR1 and CDR2 are SGHVS and FNYEAQ. The CDR3 has 15 residues. The CDR3: CASSHFRASTDTQYF. Here the CDR3 DNA reads TGTGCCAGCAGCCATTTCCGGGCTAGCACAGATACGCAGTATTTT. The complete variable domain, with remaining parts taken from reference TRBV7-6 and TRBJ2-3, reads GAGVSQSPRYKVTKRGQDVALRCDPISGHVSLYWYRQALGQGPEFLTYFNYEAQQDKSGLPNDRFSAERPEGSISTLTIQRTEQRDSAMYRCASSHFRASTDTQYFGPGTRLTVL.

The chain combines TRBV20-1 with TRBJ2-1; the D gene is possibly TRBD1 (5 bases). V shed 6 bases and J shed 7 bases, with 10 bases lying between them. Germline V gene data show CDR1 as DFQATT and CDR2 as SNEGSKA (reference sequence). This CDR3 has 11 residues. The CDR3 nucleotides read TGCAGTGCCCATGACAGTAATGAGCAGTTCTTC. It translates to CSAHDSNEQFF.

This rearrangement joins TRBV3-1 to TRBJ2-4; D might be TRBD2 (5 bases). The J call is doubtful: the DNA matches TRBJ2-7 better. CDR3 size: 13 residues. In germline, CDR1 is LGHDT, CDR2 YNNKEL (reference sequence). CDR3: CASSHLLGSEQYF. DNA of the CDR3: TGTGCCAGCAGCCATCTCTTAGGGAGCGAGCAGTACTTC.

As for this clonotype: The junction shows a germline mismatch at one end, possibly a read error. V usage is TRBV20-1 and J usage is TRBJ2-7, with TRBD2 as a possible D gene (5 bases). The end of the DNA fits TRBJ2-5 better, so the J call may be wrong. CDR1 and CDR2 (germline): DFQATT, SNEGSKA (reference sequence). This CDR3 comprises 16 residues. In nucleotides, the CDR3 is TGCGGTGCTAACGGGGTCTCTGGGAATTACCAAGAGACCCAGTACTTC. Translating gives CGANGVSGNYQETQYF.

This clonotype was picked up a small number of times. This chain connects TRBV6-6 to TRBJ2-3, with D unclear. The CDR3 runs to 15 residues. Trimming removed 4 bases from V and 5 bases from J, with 16 bases in between. From germline, CDR1 is MNHNY and CDR2 SVGAGI (reference sequence). Written as DNA, the CDR3 is TGTGCCAGCAGTTCTCCCCACCCTGCCCAAGATACGCAGTATTTT. Residues: CASSSPHPAQDTQYF.